This record concerns one T cell receptor (beta chain) sequence. Assay used: immunoSEQ multiplex PCR; TCRdb lists only in-frame clones, some missing. Of about 160,000 clones in the sample, approximately 90% were seen once. The V gene lost 7 bases and the J gene lost 1 base, with 8 bases spanning the gap. The CDR3 consists of 12 residues. The data originate from a study of T cell responses to AZD1222 COVID-19 vaccine. The clonotype originates from an adult in good health. Sequencing used peripheral blood, obtained on day 0 of AZD1222 vaccination. The V and J genes are TRBV12-3 or TRBV12-4 and TRBJ2-7; perhaps TRBD1 as D (6 bases). CDR3: CASKGQSYEQYF. As DNA, the CDR3 is TGTGCCAGCAAAGGACAGTCCTACGAGCAGTACTTC.